This is a list of T cell receptor beta chains from one sample in a study of T cell changes during pregnancy in multiple sclerosis. TCRdb's copy holds only in-frame clones and misses some; the assay was immunoSEQ multiplex PCR. The sample records about 41,000 clones, about 88% being singletons. This sample comprised CD4+ T cells from peripheral blood mononuclear cells, obtained in the first trimester of pregnancy. These receptors all come from a female donor with multiple sclerosis, enrolled in a pregnancy study. CDR3s include the opening cysteine and the closing phenylalanine or tryptophan. Fields, in order: D gene, V gene, clone size, J gene, CDR3 DNA, CDR3 protein. A D gene is named only where the DNA matches it firmly. The size field is filled for only some rows; it gives once, few, many or a size class.

>TRBD2|TRBV27|-|TRBJ2-3
TGTGCCAGCAGTTTGTCTAGCGGGAGGGGGGGGGACACAGATACGCAGTATTTT
CASSLSSGRGGDTDTQYF
>-|TRBV28|-|TRBJ1-2
TGTGCCAGCAGTTTATACCGGGCCGGGATGGACTATGGCTACACCTTC
CASSLYRAGMDYGYTF
>TRBD1|TRBV18|-|TRBJ2-1
TGTGCCAGCTCACCGGGACAGGGATATGAGCAGTTCTTC
CASSPGQGYEQFF
>-|TRBV4-1|few|TRBJ2-1
TGCGCCAGCAGCCAAGATGGGCCAGGGATGGGGAATGAGCAGTTCTTC
CASSQDGPGMGNEQFF
>-|TRBV29-1|-|TRBJ2-5
TGCAGCGTTGAATACCAGGTGCGAGAGACCCAGTACTTC
CSVEYQVRETQYF
>TRBD2|TRBV9|-|TRBJ2-1
TGTGCCAGCAGCGTAGGTAGCGGGAATCGAAATGAGCAGTTCTTC
CASSVGSGNRNEQFF
>-|TRBV5-6|-|TRBJ1-5
TGTGCCAGCAGCTTGGACAGAAATCAGCCCCAGCATTTT
CASSLDRNQPQHF
>TRBD1|TRBV9|-|TRBJ1-5
TGTGCCAGCAGCGTAACAGGGGGCAATCAGCCCCAGCATTTT
CASSVTGGNQPQHF
>TRBD1|TRBV7-2|-|TRBJ1-3
TGTGCCAGCAGCTTAGCCAGGACAGGGGTGGTTGGAAACACCATATATTTT
CASSLARTGVVGNTIYF
>TRBD1|TRBV28|few|TRBJ2-6
TGTGCCAGCGGGGGAAGGGGGCCTGGGGCCAACGTCCTGACTTTC
CASGGRGPGANVLTF
>-|TRBV2|-|TRBJ2-6
TGTGCCAGCAGTGAAGCGCTGGGAGGGGGGAGCTCTGGGGCCAACGTCCTGACTTTC
CASSEALGGGSSGANVLTF
>TRBD2|TRBV6-5|once|TRBJ2-4
TGTGCCAGCAGTTACTCACTAGCGGGAGGGAACATTCAGTACTTC
CASSYSLAGGNIQYF
>TRBD1|TRBV19|-|TRBJ1-1
TGTGCCAGTAGTGCCACAGGGGCCTGGGGCACTGAAGCTTTCTTT
CASSATGAWGTEAFF
>-|TRBV5-4|once|TRBJ2-1
TGTGCCAGCACTCCCCCTGGGCTGATTGTCAGCGAGCAGTTCTTC
CASTPPGLIVSEQFF
>-|TRBV5-5|-|TRBJ2-5
TGTGCCAGCAGCTTGGTCGGGGGTCTTGGGGGGACCCAGTACTTC
CASSLVGGLGGTQYF
>TRBD1|TRBV2|once|TRBJ2-5
TGTGCCAGCCCAACAGACAGGGGTCGGCGAGAGACCCAGTACTTC
CASPTDRGRRETQYF
>TRBD2|TRBV28|-|TRBJ2-1
TGTGCCAGCAGGGGACTAGCGGGAGGGTCCTACAATGAGCAGTTCTTC
CASRGLAGGSYNEQFF
>-|TRBV5-4|-|TRBJ2-5
TGTGCCAGCAGCTCCGGGACTCTTCAAGAGACCCAGTACTTC
CASSSGTLQETQYF
>-|TRBV9|-|TRBJ2-7
TGTGCCAGCAGCGTAGGCGTTGGGTCAGGGCCCTACGAGCAGTACTTC
CASSVGVGSGPYEQYF
>-|TRBV18|-|TRBJ1-1
TGTGCCAGCTCAACAACAGCTTCTGAAGCTTTCTTT
CASSTTASEAFF